Sequencing of this TCR beta chain was carried out in a study of shared T cell receptors in the human thymus. Clones were read by immunoSEQ multiplex PCR, and TCRdb kept only the in-frame ones, dropping some. The sample has 540,000 or so clones; 70% to 80% are singletons. The table lists this clone with a few counts. The sample also formed part of further work on human thymus T cells.

This TCR was recovered from a boy under two years old with a congenital heart defect. Sequencing was done on a sample of thymocytes.

CDR3 nucleotides: TGCGCCAGCAGCCAACGATTTGAACAGGAAACCTCCTACTACGAGCAGTACTTC. Its protein is CASSQRFEQETSYYEQYF. The gene calls are TRBV4-1 and TRBJ2-7; D may be TRBD1 (5 bases). Trimming cost V 2 bases and J 3 bases, with 23 bases left between them. The CDR3 spans 18 residues. CDR1 is MGHRA and CDR2 is YSYEKL in the germline V gene.